The 9 T cell receptor beta chains presented below share a single source sample, sequenced in a study of blood T cell repertoires in COVID-19. Sequencing was performed with immunoSEQ multiplex PCR; in TCRdb, only in-frame clones are kept and a portion is missing. The table records over 130,000 clones, over 70% of them present only once. The material sequenced was PBMCs or T cells enriched from blood (not recorded which). These receptors came from a man in his fifties in a cohort exposed to, infected with or recovered from COVID-19 (not recorded which).

The CDR3 reads CASSLTGGAGAEAFF. As DNA, the CDR3 is TGTGCCAGCAGCCTCACAGGGGGGGCCGGCGCTGAAGCTTTCTTT. The chain is built from TRBV5-6 and TRBJ1-1; 8 bases match TRBD1. CDR3 size: 15 residues. CDR1 and CDR2 from the germline V gene are SGHDT and YYEEEE. V lost 4 bases and J lost 6; bases outside the gene matches: 11.

This clone occurred a few times. The chain links TRBV7-9 to TRBJ2-7; maybe TRBD2 (6 bases). Germline V gene sequence: CDR1 SEHNR, CDR2 FQNEAQ (reference sequence). There are 13 residues in the CDR3. Trimming cost V 1 base and J 6 bases, with 10 bases left between them. The CDR3 is CASSLVGGGEQYF. CDR3 sequence (DNA): TGTGCCAGCAGCTTAGTGGGGGGAGGCGAGCAGTACTTC.

A word on this clone: Different DNA sequences within this sample yield the same CDR3. The CDR3 nucleotides read TGTGCCAGCAGCTTAGTGGGGGCCACAGATACGCAGTATTTT. This encodes CASSLVGATDTQYF. The chain uses TRBV7-3 and TRBJ2-3; D possibly corresponds to TRBD1 (6 bases). Trimming shortened V by 2 bases and J by 2 bases, and 8 bases separated the two germline ends. The CDR3 covers 14 residues. CDR1 and CDR2 (germline): SGHTA, FQGTGA.

V gene TRBV27 combines with J gene TRBJ2-7; 11 bases line up with TRBD2. The germline V gene encodes CDR1 MNHEY and CDR2 SMNVEV (reference sequence). The CDR3 consists of 15 residues. The V gene end was trimmed by 0 bases and the J gene end by 4 bases; junction bases not matched to a gene: 2. CDR3 amino acids: CASSLSLAGGYEQYF. The DNA for the CDR3 is TGTGCCAGCAGTTTATCGCTAGCGGGGGGTTACGAGCAGTACTTC.

The chain has TRBV27 and TRBJ2-7; D unclear. The CDR3 loop spans 13 amino acids. Germline V gene lookup returns CDR1 MNHEY and CDR2 SMNVEV (reference sequence). Trimming stripped 3 bases from V and 6 bases from J, with 12 bases between. The CDR3 reads CASSFSGFGEQYF. CDR3 in DNA: TGTGCCAGCAGTTTCAGTGGCTTTGGCGAGCAGTACTTC.

V and J are TRBV28 and TRBJ1-1, with 9 bases matching TRBD1. This CDR3 has 15 amino acids. Germline CDR1 MDHEN, CDR2 SYDVKM. The V segment lost 4 bases and the J segment 5 bases; nucleotides outside the gene matches: 8. The CDR3 DNA follows: TGTGCCAGCAGTTCCCCCCTGACAGGGGGAACTGAAGCTTTCTTT. Protein: CASSSPLTGGTEAFF.

V gene TRBV10-3 combines with J gene TRBJ1-5; a weak D match, TRBD1 (5 bases). In germline, CDR1 is ENHRY, CDR2 SYGVKD. There are 15 residues in the CDR3. V lost 0 bases and J lost 4, with 10 bases in between. CDR3 DNA sequence: TGTGCCATCAGTGAGTCGATGGCAGGGAATCAGCCCCAGCATTTT. It specifies CAISESMAGNQPQHF.

This clone was observed once. The CDR3 loop is CASNDRRSLAKNIQYF. CDR3 DNA: TGTGCCAGCAACGACAGGAGATCACTAGCCAAAAACATTCAGTACTTC. The chain employs TRBV11-2 and TRBJ2-4; a possible D gene is TRBD1 (6 bases). Deletions cut 7 bases from V and 0 bases from J, with 16 bases between. CDR3 size: 16 residues. Per germline, CDR1 SGHAT and CDR2 FQNNGV.

The V call is TRBV3-1 (or the pseudogene TRBV3-2), the J call TRBJ2-5, with 14 bases aligning to TRBD2. V was clipped by 6 bases and J by 5 bases; unmatched bases: 8. This CDR3 spans 16 amino acids. CDR1 and CDR2 from the germline V gene are LGHDT and YNNKEL (reference sequence). CDR3 residues: CASRGTSGGRVETQYF. In nucleotides, the CDR3 is TGTGCCAGCAGAGGGACTAGCGGGGGCCGGGTGGAGACCCAGTACTTC.